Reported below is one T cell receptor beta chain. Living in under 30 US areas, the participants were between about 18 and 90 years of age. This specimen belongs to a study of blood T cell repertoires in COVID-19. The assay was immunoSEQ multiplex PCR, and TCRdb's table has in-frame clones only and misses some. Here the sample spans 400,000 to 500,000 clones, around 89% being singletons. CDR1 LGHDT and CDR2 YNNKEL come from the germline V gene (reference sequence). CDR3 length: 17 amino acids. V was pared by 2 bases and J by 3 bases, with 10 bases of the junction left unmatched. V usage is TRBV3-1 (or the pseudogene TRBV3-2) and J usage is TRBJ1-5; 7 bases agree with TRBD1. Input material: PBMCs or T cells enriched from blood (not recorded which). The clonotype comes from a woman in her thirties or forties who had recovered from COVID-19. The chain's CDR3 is CASSQHMGQNFNQPQHF. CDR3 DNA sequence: TGTGCCAGCAGCCAACACATGGGACAGAACTTCAATCAGCCCCAGCATTTT.